This entry concerns a single TCR beta chain. Its antigen is as yet unknown. This sample was included in a study of identical twins. Per germline, CDR1 PRHDT and CDR2 FYEKMQ (reference sequence). The CDR3 loop spans 15 amino acids. The ends were cut back, 6 bases at V and 1 base at J, with 14 bases in the middle. Study conclusions and caveats: Those out-of-frame alpha sequences shared by twins showed an excess of low generation probability. The degree of excess twin sharing was weaker in beta out-of-frame sequences. Memory repertoires showed no such pattern, whereas abundant cord blood beta clonotypes carried fewer insertions.

A universal primer site was incorporated via template switching, and the cDNA contained unique molecular identifiers. TCRdb recomputed calls from the 5' RACE reads with MiXCR, one row per CDR3 protein. Altogether around 1.7 million distinct CDR3 sequences are present, around 29% being singletons, with the ten largest covering about 0.3%. This chain uses TRBV13 with TRBJ2-3, with D unresolved. The sample taken for sequencing was cord blood. The sequence was obtained from a newborn girl in good health. CDR3 loop: CASSFGEDGTDTQYF. The CDR3 DNA reads as TGTGCCAGCAGTTTCGGAGAGGACGGCACAGATACGCAGTATTTT. Full variable domain (missing parts from reference TRBV13 and TRBJ2-3): AAGVIQSPRHLIKEKRETATLKCYPIPRHDTVYWYQQGPGQDPQFLISFYEKMQSDKGSIPDRFSAQQFSDYHSELNMSSLELGDSALYFCASSFGEDGTDTQYFGPGTRLTVL.